Here is one T cell receptor beta chain with its context. The antigen is not known. These data belong to a study of cytomegalovirus exposure and HLA in healthy donors. Study at large: In a previous analysis, nearly 120 million unique TCR beta sequences were found from 150 million to 200 million T cells.

PCR primers comprised 60 Vbeta and 13 Jbeta primers. Sequencing used immunoSEQ multiplex PCR; TCRdb keeps in-frame clones, though not all of them. The data contain fewer than 250,000 clones, about four fifths of them singletons. Study-wide results and limits: A previous analysis found most TCR beta V segments productive roughly 90% or roughly 30% of the time. Despite most TCR sequences being rare, some public TCRs occurred in many donors.

Sequenced material: PBMCs. The TCR was taken from a man aged 25 to 45 in good health and CMV-seronegative.

CDR3 DNA sequence: TGTGCCAGCTCATCTTCGCAGGGACAGGGGGGCGAGCAGTACTTC. This gives the protein CASSSSQGQGGEQYF. The rearrangement uses TRBV18 and TRBJ2-7; 11 bases agree with TRBD1. The CDR3 extends over 15 amino acids. J was trimmed by 6 bases and V by 5 bases; bases with no gene match: 9. The germline gives CDR1 KGHSH, CDR2 LQKENI.